This entry describes one T cell receptor beta chain. Antigen specificity is unknown. The data derive from a study of blood T cells in healthy people across ages. Study-wide points: TCR beta diversity, measured per million T cells, fell in a roughly linear way with age. Comparison with aged donors showed that long-lived donors had more naive CD4+ cells and higher diversity.

This CDR3 has 15 residues. V was clipped by 5 bases and J by 0 bases; unmatched bases: 7. The germline CDR1 and CDR2 sequences are SEHNR and FQNEAQ (reference sequence). Sample-barcoded 5' priming and a J-beta primer mix drove a second PCR of 7 to 11 cycles. TCRdb reprocessed the 5' RACE reads via MiXCR and lists one record per CDR3 protein. The sample has 650,000 to 900,000 distinct CDR3 sequences, 60% to 80% seen once. A minimum of 5.5 micrograms of total RNA was extracted per sample. This chain uses TRBV7-9 with TRBJ2-7; 7 nucleotides align to TRBD1. The TCR sequence derives from a man aged 30 to 39 in good health. The sequencing input was blood. The CDR3 DNA follows: TGTGCCAGCAGCGCAGGTGGGACAGCCTCCTACGAGCAGTACTTC. Amino acids: CASSAGGTASYEQYF.